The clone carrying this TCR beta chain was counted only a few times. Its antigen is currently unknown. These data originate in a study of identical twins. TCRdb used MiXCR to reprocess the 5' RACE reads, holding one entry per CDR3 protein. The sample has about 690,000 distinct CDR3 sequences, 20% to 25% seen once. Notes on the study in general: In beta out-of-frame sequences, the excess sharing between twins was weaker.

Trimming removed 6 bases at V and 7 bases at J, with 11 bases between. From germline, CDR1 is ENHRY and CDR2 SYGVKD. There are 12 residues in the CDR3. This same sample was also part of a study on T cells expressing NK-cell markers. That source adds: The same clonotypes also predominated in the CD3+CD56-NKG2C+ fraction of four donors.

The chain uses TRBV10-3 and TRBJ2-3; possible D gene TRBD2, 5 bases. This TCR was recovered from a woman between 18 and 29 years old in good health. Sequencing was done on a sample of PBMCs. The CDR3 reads CAIRDFGNTQYF. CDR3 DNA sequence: TGTGCCATCAGGGACTTTGGTAATACGCAGTATTTT.